This TCR beta chain came from a study of blood T cell repertoires in COVID-19. Study background: Specimens from acute and convalescent COVID-19 originated in the United States, Italy and Spain.

Per germline, CDR1 MNHNY and CDR2 SVGAGI (reference sequence). V was clipped by 5 bases and J by 1 base; unmatched bases: 8. The CDR3 contains 16 residues. Sequencing was performed with immunoSEQ multiplex PCR; in TCRdb, only in-frame clones are kept and a portion is missing. Here the sample spans some 120,000 clones, roughly four fifths being singletons. The gene calls are TRBV6-6 and TRBJ2-7, with 10 bases lining up with TRBD1. The sequenced material came from peripheral blood. The TCR comes from a human donor in a cohort sampled during active COVID-19. The CDR3 sequence: CASSPRTGGRSYEQYF. CDR3 nucleotides: TGTGCCAGCAGTCCCCGGACAGGGGGTAGATCCTACGAGCAGTACTTC.